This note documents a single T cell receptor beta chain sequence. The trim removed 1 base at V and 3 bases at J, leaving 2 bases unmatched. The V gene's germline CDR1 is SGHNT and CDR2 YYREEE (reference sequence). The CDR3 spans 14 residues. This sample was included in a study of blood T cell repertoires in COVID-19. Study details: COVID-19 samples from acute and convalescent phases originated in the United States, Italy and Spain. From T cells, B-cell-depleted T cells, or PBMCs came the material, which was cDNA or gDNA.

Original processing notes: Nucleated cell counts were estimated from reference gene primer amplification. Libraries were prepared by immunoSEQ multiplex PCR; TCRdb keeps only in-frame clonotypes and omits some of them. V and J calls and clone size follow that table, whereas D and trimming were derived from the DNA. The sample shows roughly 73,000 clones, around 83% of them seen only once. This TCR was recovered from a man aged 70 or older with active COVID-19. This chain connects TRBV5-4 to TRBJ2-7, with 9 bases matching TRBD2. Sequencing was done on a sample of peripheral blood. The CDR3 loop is CASSLFSGSYEQYF. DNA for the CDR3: TGTGCCAGCAGCTTGTTTAGCGGGAGCTACGAGCAGTACTTC.